This record concerns one T cell receptor beta chain sequence. What it binds is not known. Donors sampled were nominally healthy, though unrecorded immune exposures were likely. The data derive from a study of cytomegalovirus exposure and HLA in healthy donors. PCR primers comprised 60 Vbeta and 13 Jbeta primers. This table comes from immunoSEQ multiplex PCR, and its TCRdb copy is limited to in-frame clones, with some not included. This repertoire comprises under 100,000 clones; its ten largest clones make up 3% to 4%. Broader study findings: No immune exposure information besides CMV serostatus was available.

There are 15 residues in the CDR3. Trimming cost V 6 bases and J 2 bases; bases outside gene matches: 7. Germline loops: CDR1 MNHEY, CDR2 SVGAGI. The TCR originated in a woman aged 25 to 45 in good health and CMV-seronegative. This chain connects TRBV6-5 to TRBJ2-7; 10 bases agree with TRBD2. Specimen: PBMCs. Here the CDR3 DNA reads TGTGCCAGCAGGTCGGGGAGCGGGGGGGCCTACGAGCAGTACTTC. This sequence encodes CASRSGSGGAYEQYF.